This TCR beta chain is from a study of human thymus T cells. V was shortened by 5 bases and J by 0 bases, with 8 bases between the two germline ends. Germline CDR1 and CDR2: LNHDA and SQIVND (reference sequence). The CDR3 sequence is 13 residues long. Immunologically healthy infants in Finland undergoing congenital heart defect surgery were the donors. Only in-frame clones appear in the TCRdb table, and some are missing; sequencing was by immunoSEQ multiplex PCR. The sample has tens of thousands of clones, approximately 95% seen once. The chain recombines TRBV19 with TRBJ2-7, with D unclear. Source material: blood. The TCR sequence derives from a boy younger than two with a congenital heart defect but otherwise immunologically healthy. The CDR3 sequence: CASSPGRSYEQYF. The CDR3 bases are TGTGCCAGTAGTCCCGGGCGCTCCTACGAGCAGTACTTC.